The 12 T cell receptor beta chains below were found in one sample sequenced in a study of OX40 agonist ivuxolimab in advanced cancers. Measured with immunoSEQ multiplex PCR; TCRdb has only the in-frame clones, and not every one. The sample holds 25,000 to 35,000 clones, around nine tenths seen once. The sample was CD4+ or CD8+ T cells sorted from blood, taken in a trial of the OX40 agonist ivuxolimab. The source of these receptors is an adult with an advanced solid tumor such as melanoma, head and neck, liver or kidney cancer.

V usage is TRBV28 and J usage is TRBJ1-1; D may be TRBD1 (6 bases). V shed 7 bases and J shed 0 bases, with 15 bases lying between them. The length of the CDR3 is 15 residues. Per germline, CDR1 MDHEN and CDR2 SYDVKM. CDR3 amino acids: CASTPNRAVNTEAFF. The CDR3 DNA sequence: TGTGCCAGCACCCCAAACAGGGCAGTGAACACTGAAGCTTTCTTT.

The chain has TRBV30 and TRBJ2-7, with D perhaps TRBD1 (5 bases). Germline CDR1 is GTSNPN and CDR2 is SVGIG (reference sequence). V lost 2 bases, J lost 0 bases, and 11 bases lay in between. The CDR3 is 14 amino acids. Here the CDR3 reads CAWSLDNFSYEQYF. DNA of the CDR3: TGTGCCTGGAGTCTGGACAACTTCTCCTACGAGCAGTACTTC. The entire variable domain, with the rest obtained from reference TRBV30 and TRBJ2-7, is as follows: SQTIHQWPATLVQPVGSPLSLECTVEGTSNPNLYWYRQAAGRGLQLLFYSVGIGQISSEVPQNLSASRPQDRQFILSSKKLLLSDSGFYLCAWSLDNFSYEQYFGPGTRLTVT.

The DNA of the CDR3 is TGCGCCAGCAGTTTTGGGGAAGTAAGCACAGATACGCAGTATTTT. Its protein is CASSFGEVSTDTQYF. The chain recombines TRBV5-1 with TRBJ2-3; no clear D gene. From germline, CDR1 is SGHRS and CDR2 YFSETQ. The CDR3 contains 15 residues. Trimming took off 5 bases at V and 0 bases at J, with 13 bases between the two ends.

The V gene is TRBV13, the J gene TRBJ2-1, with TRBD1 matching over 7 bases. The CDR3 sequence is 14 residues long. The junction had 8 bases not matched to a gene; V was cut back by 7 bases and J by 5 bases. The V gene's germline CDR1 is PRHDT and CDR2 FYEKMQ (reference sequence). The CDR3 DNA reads TGTGCCAGCACCTCAGACAGGGCTAACAATGAGCAGTTCTTC. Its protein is CASTSDRANNEQFF.

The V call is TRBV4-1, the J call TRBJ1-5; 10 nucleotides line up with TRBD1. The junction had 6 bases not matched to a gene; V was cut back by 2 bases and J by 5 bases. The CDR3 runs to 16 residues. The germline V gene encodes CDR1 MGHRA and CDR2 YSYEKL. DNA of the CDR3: TGCGCCAGCAGCCAAACCCCTGGGACAGGGGATCAGCCCCAGCATTTT. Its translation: CASSQTPGTGDQPQHF.

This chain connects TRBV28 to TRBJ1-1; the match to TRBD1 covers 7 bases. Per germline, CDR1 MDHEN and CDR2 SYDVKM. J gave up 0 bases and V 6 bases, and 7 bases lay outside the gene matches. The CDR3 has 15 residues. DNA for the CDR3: TGTGCCAGCAGCCGGGGACAGACCTTGAACACTGAAGCTTTCTTT. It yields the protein CASSRGQTLNTEAFF.

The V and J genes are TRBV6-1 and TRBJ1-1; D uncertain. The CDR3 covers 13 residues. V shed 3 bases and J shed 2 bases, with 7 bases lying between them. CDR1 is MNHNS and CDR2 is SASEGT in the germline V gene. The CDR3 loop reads CASSELGNTEAFF. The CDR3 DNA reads TGTGCCAGCAGTGAGCTGGGCAACACTGAAGCTTTCTTT.

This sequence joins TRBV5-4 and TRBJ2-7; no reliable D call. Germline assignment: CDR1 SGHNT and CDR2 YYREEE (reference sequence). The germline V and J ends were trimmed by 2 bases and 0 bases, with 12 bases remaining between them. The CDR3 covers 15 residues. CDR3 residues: CASSFNVGPSYEQYF. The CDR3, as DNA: TGTGCCAGCAGCTTCAATGTAGGACCCTCCTACGAGCAGTACTTC.

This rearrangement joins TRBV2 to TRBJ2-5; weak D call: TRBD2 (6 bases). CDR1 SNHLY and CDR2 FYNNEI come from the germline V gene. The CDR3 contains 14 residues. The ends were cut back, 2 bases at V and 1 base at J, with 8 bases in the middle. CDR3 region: CASSELAFQETQYF. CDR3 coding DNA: TGTGCCAGCAGTGAACTAGCGTTCCAAGAGACCCAGTACTTC.

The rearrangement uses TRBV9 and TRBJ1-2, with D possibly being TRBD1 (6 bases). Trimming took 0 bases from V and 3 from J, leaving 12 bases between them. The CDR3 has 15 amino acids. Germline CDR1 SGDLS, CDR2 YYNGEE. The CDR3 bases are TGTGCCAGCAGCGTAGAATCAGGGGAGTACTATGGCTACACCTTC. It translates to CASSVESGEYYGYTF. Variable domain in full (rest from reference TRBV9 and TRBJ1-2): DSGVTQTPKHLITATGQRVTLRCSPRSGDLSVYWYQQSLDQGLQFLIQYYNGEERAKGNILERFSAQQFPDLHSELNLSSLELGDSALYFCASSVESGEYYGYTFGSGTRLTVV.

Written as DNA, the CDR3 is TGTGCCAGCTTGACCAGCACAGATACGCAGTATTTT. Amino acids: CASLTSTDTQYF. The chain is built from TRBV2 and TRBJ2-3; no definite D call. There are 12 residues in the CDR3. CDR1 is SNHLY and CDR2 is FYNNEI in the germline V gene. V lost 8 bases to trimming and J lost 0 bases, with 6 bases between them. The full variable domain, completed using reference TRBV2 and TRBJ2-3, is EPEVTQTPSHQVTQMGQEVILRCVPISNHLYFYWYRQILGQKVEFLVSFYNNEISEKSEIFDDQFSVERPDGSNFTLKIRSTKLEDSAMYFCASLTSTDTQYFGPGTRLTVL.

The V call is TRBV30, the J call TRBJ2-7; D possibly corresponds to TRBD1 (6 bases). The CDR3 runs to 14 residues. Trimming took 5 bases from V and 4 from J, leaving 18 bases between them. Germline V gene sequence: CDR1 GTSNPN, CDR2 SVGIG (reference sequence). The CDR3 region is CAWAQGSSRYEQYF. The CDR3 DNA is TGTGCCTGGGCGCAGGGGAGTTCTCGGTACGAGCAGTACTTC.